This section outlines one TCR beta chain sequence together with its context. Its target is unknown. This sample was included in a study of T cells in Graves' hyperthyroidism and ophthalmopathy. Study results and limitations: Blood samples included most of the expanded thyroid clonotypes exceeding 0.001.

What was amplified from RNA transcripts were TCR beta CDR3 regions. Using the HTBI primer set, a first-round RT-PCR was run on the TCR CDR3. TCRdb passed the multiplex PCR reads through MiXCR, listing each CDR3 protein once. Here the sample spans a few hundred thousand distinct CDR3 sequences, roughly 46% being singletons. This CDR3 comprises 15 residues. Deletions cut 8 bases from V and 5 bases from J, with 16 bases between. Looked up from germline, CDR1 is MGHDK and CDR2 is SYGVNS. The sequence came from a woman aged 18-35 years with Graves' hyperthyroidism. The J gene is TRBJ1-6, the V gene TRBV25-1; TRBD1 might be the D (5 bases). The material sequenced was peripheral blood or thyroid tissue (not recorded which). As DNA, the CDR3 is TGTGCCAGCGGGGGGTACGGGACGGATAATTCACCCCTCCACTTT. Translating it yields CASGGYGTDNSPLHF.